The 5 T cell receptor beta chains given below trace back to one sample, sequenced in a study of T cells in Graves' hyperthyroidism and ophthalmopathy. Amplification targeted TCR beta CDR3 regions from RNA transcripts. During a first-round RT-PCR of the TCR CDR3, the HTBI primer set was used. MiXCR, run by TCRdb on the multiplex PCR reads, gives a single entry per CDR3 protein. In the table there are about 640,000 distinct CDR3 sequences, 20% of which are singletons. The sequenced sample was blood. These receptors all stem from a man under 40 with Graves' ophthalmopathy.

This clonotype came up a few times. The chain has TRBV28 and TRBJ2-7; D tentatively fits TRBD1 or TRBD2 (5 bases each). V dropped 7 bases and J dropped 6 bases, with 19 bases sitting between them. The CDR3 spans 14 residues. The germline V gene encodes CDR1 MDHEN and CDR2 SYDVKM. CDR3 in DNA: TGTGCCAGCACCCCCTGGGGGTCAGACTTCGAGCAGTACTTC. Translating gives CASTPWGSDFEQYF.

The chain combines TRBV4-1 with TRBJ1-1; the D gene is possibly TRBD1 (5 bases). The CDR3 is made up of 17 amino acids. Trimming stripped 4 bases from V and 0 bases from J, with 18 bases between. Germline CDR1 is MGHRA and CDR2 is YSYEKL. Written as DNA, the CDR3 is TGCGCCAGCAGCCTGGGACGCATGAGAAGCATGAACACTGAAGCTTTCTTT. Amino acid sequence: CASSLGRMRSMNTEAFF.

This clonotype has more than one count but fewer than ten. The germline gene is not matched at one end of the junction; a read error may be the cause. V and J are TRBV6-4 and TRBJ1-6; D not certain. The CDR3 is 13 amino acids. The germline gives CDR1 MRHNA, CDR2 SNTAGT. The CDR3 DNA reads as TGTGCCAGCAGTTACTCGACGAATTCACCCCTCCACTTT. Protein product: CASSYSTNSPLHF.

V and J are TRBV10-1 and TRBJ2-5; 12 bases map to TRBD2. CDR1 and CDR2 (germline): WNHNN, SYGVQD (reference sequence). V dropped 4 bases and J dropped 5; count of bases not matched to a gene: 8. The CDR3 totals 16 residues. CDR3 loop: CASSAGLAGTEETQYF. The DNA for the CDR3 is TGCGCCAGCAGTGCAGGACTAGCGGGAACGGAGGAGACCCAGTACTTC.

This sequence joins TRBV27 and TRBJ1-5; a possible D gene is TRBD1 (6 bases). The CDR3 has 15 amino acids. The germline CDR1 and CDR2 sequences are MNHEY and SMNVEV (reference sequence). Trimming stripped 6 bases from V and 0 bases from J, with 12 bases between. The CDR3 protein is CASRSGTHSNQPQHF. The CDR3 bases are TGTGCCAGCAGAAGCGGGACACATAGCAATCAGCCCCAGCATTTT.